A single sample is the source of the 14 T cell receptor beta chains below, sequenced in a study of T cells in Graves' hyperthyroidism and ophthalmopathy. There were TCR beta CDR3 regions amplified from RNA transcripts. The primer set for the first-round RT-PCR of the TCR CDR3 was HTBI. Each CDR3 protein gets one entry after TCRdb re-called the multiplex PCR reads with MiXCR. This table has around 600,000 distinct CDR3 sequences, roughly 14% appearing once. Sequenced input: blood. The receptors shown here come from a woman aged 50 to 60 with Graves' ophthalmopathy.

This chain connects TRBV6-2 or TRBV6-3 to TRBJ2-1; tentatively, D is TRBD2 (6 bases). Germline CDR1 and CDR2: MNHEY and SVGEGT. The CDR3 covers 12 residues. Trimming shortened V by 1 base and J by 12 bases, and 10 bases separated the two germline ends. CDR3 nucleotides: TGTGCCAGCAGTTACTGGGACTCCCCGCAGTTCTTC. Translating it yields CASSYWDSPQFF.

Ten or more counts support this clonotype. The gene calls are TRBV24-1 and TRBJ2-5; D gene unclear. The CDR3 sequence is 15 residues long. V lost 4 bases and J lost 1, with 12 bases in between. Germline assignment: CDR1 KGHDR and CDR2 SFDVKD. The CDR3: CATSDPDGFQETQYF. Here the CDR3 DNA reads TGTGCCACCAGTGACCCGGACGGATTCCAAGAGACCCAGTACTTC.

Ten or more counts support this clonotype. This chain links TRBV12-3 or TRBV12-4 with TRBJ2-1; D call uncertain. Trimming took off 2 bases at V and 6 bases at J, with 17 bases between the two ends. The CDR3 is 16 amino acids. The CDR3 coding sequence is TGTGCCAGCAGTTTACTGGGATCCCTCCGTTTCAATGAGCAGTTCTTC. Its protein is CASSLLGSLRFNEQFF.

This clonotype was seen repeatedly, ten times or more. V usage is TRBV28 and J usage is TRBJ1-2; weak D call: TRBD1 (5 bases). The CDR3 covers 12 residues. The germline V gene encodes CDR1 MDHEN and CDR2 SYDVKM. Trimming stripped 6 bases from V and 5 bases from J, with 10 bases between. The CDR3 region is CASSQGEYGYTF. The CDR3 DNA reads as TGTGCCAGCAGCCAAGGGGAGTATGGCTACACCTTC.

This clonotype has a count of ten or more. V gene TRBV24-1 combines with J gene TRBJ2-3, with D tentatively TRBD2 (6 bases). V shed 3 bases and J shed 0 bases, with 15 bases lying between them. The CDR3 spans 17 residues. Per germline, CDR1 KGHDR and CDR2 SFDVKD. The CDR3: CATSDPGLHSSTDTQYF. CDR3 coding DNA: TGTGCCACCAGTGATCCGGGACTCCATTCTAGCACAGATACGCAGTATTTT.

This clonotype was picked up many times. The chain recombines TRBV28 with TRBJ2-5; D gene unclear. Germline values: CDR1 MDHEN, CDR2 SYDVKM. The CDR3 is made up of 13 amino acids. V was cut by 4 bases and J by 2 bases, with 8 bases left in between. The CDR3 protein is CASSWGRQETQYF. In DNA form, the CDR3 reads TGTGCCAGCAGTTGGGGAAGGCAAGAGACCCAGTACTTC.

The sample holds many counts of this clonotype. The V call is TRBV12-3 or TRBV12-4, the J call TRBJ2-3; 12 nucleotides match TRBD2. This CDR3 is built from 18 residues. The junction had 9 bases not matched to a gene; V was cut back by 3 bases and J by 2 bases. The CDR3, as DNA: TGTGCCAGCAGTTTCCTCGGAGGACTAGCGGGAACCACAGATACGCAGTATTTT. Its translation is CASSFLGGLAGTTDTQYF.

This clonotype has only a few counts. This chain links TRBV4-1 with TRBJ2-1, with D hard to call. The CDR3 runs 11 residues. Trimming left V 3 bases short and J 9 bases short, with 6 bases between. The germline CDR1 and CDR2 sequences are MGHRA and YSYEKL. Here the CDR3 DNA reads TGCGCCAGCAGCCAGTCCCGTGAGCAGTTCTTC. It encodes CASSQSREQFF.

This clonotype was seen a few times. This sequence joins TRBV7-2 and TRBJ2-1, with TRBD2 matching 8 bases. The CDR3 length is 16 residues. CDR1 and CDR2 from the germline V gene are SGHTA and FQGNSA. V lost 6 bases and J lost 3; bases outside the gene matches: 10. The CDR3 sequence: CASSSLRGGDYNEQFF. CDR3 nucleotide sequence: TGTGCCAGCAGTTCCCTTCGGGGGGGAGACTACAATGAGCAGTTCTTC.

This clonotype was seen at least ten times. V and J are TRBV28 and TRBJ2-1; TRBD2 matches 14 bases. The CDR3 contains 20 residues. V dropped 3 bases and J dropped 0; count of bases not matched to a gene: 10. Germline assignment: CDR1 MDHEN and CDR2 SYDVKM. The CDR3, as DNA: TGTGCCAGCAGTTTTCCCTGGACTAGCGGGAGGACCCTCTCCTACAATGAGCAGTTCTTC. Protein: CASSFPWTSGRTLSYNEQFF.

This chain uses TRBV20-1 with TRBJ2-6, with 9 bases aligning to TRBD1. CDR1 DFQATT and CDR2 SNEGSKA come from the germline V gene (reference sequence). The CDR3 is 19 amino acids. V shed 6 bases, J shed 1 base, and the junction held 16 bases outside the gene matches. The CDR3 sequence: CSAALITGTGRSGANVLTF. CDR3 sequence (DNA): TGCAGTGCCGCGCTCATCACCGGGACAGGGAGATCTGGGGCCAACGTCCTGACTTTC.

In this sample, this clonotype turned up a few times. The V and J genes are TRBV5-1 and TRBJ1-4; tentatively, D is TRBD1 (5 bases). V was cut by 2 bases and J by 6 bases, with 11 bases left in between. This CDR3 spans 14 amino acids. Germline V CDR1 and CDR2: SGHRS, YFSETQ. DNA for the CDR3: TGCGCCAGCAGCTTACAGGCGAATGATGAAAAACTGTTTTTT. Its translation: CASSLQANDEKLFF.

This clonotype has at least ten counts. The J gene is TRBJ2-1, the V gene TRBV3-1; 11 nucleotides align to TRBD2. J lost 4 bases, V lost 7 bases, and 3 bases had no gene match. Germline-derived CDR1 and CDR2 are LGHDT and YNNKEL (reference sequence). CDR3 size: 14 residues. CDR3 region: CASTRTSGYNEQFF. In DNA, the CDR3 is TGTGCCAGCACCCGGACTAGCGGGTACAATGAGCAGTTCTTC.

This clonotype was picked up many times. This chain's CDR3 is CASSLSGQVYEQYF. As DNA, the CDR3 is TGTGCCAGCAGTTTATCAGGCCAGGTCTACGAGCAGTACTTC. The chain uses TRBV27 and TRBJ2-7, with no clear D. Trimming took off 0 bases at V and 3 bases at J, with 9 bases between the two ends. Germline lookup yields CDR1 MNHEY and CDR2 SMNVEV (reference sequence). This CDR3 is built from 14 residues.